The sample holds a few counts of the clone carrying this T cell receptor (beta chain). This CDR3 contains 16 residues. V shed 1 base and J 5 bases; nucleotides not matched to a gene: 7. Germline CDR1 LGHNA, CDR2 YNFKEQ. Amplified TCR beta CDR3 regions derived from RNA transcripts. With the HTBI primer set, the TCR CDR3 went through a first round of RT-PCR. TCRdb fed the multiplex PCR reads into MiXCR, producing one record per CDR3 protein. The sample yields about 740,000 distinct CDR3 sequences, 12% to 15% seen once. Diagnostic assessment was based on clinical symptoms, serum thyroxine and TRAb, thyroid ultrasound and orbital computed tomography. Fresh 10 ml peripheral blood yielded PBMCs. These data come from a study of T cells in Graves' hyperthyroidism and ophthalmopathy.

Sequencing was done on a sample of blood. V is TRBV4-2 and J is TRBJ2-5; 10 bases align to TRBD1. This sequence was found in a woman younger than 30 with Graves' hyperthyroidism. CDR3 region: CASSQGTGQGVETQYF. Here the CDR3 DNA reads TGTGCCAGCAGCCAAGGAACAGGACAGGGGGTGGAGACCCAGTACTTC.